This T cell receptor (beta chain) was obtained from a study of CD8 T cells in Susac syndrome. Roughly 0.45 to 1 ug RNA was reverse transcribed with random hexamers. The immunoSEQ assay covered 54 Vbeta and 13 Jbeta segments for CDR3. TCRdb used MiXCR to reprocess the immunoSEQ multiplex PCR reads, holding one entry per CDR3 protein. The repertoire holds hundreds of thousands of distinct CDR3 sequences, with more than 85% as singletons. V lost 8 bases and J lost 3, with 16 bases in between. The germline gives CDR1 SGHTA, CDR2 FQGNSA. This CDR3 has 14 amino acids. The TCR originated in a human donor with multiple sclerosis. V is TRBV7-2 and J is TRBJ1-2, with a weak D call TRBD1 (6 bases). The material sequenced was CD4+ T cells from PBMCs. The CDR3 protein is CASDVGGSYYGYTF. The CDR3 DNA reads as TGTGCCAGCGACGTTGGGGGCTCATACTATGGCTACACCTTC.